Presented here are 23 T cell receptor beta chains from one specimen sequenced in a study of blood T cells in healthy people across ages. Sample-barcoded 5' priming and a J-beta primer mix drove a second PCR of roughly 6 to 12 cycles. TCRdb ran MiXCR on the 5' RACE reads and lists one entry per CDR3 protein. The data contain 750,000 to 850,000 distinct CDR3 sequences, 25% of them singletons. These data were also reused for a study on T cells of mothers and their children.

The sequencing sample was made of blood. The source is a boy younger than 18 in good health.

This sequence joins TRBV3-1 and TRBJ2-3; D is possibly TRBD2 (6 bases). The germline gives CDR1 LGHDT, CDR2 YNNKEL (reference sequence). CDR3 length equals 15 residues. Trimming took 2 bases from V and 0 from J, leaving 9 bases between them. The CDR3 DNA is TGTGCCAGCAGCCAAACTAGCCCTAGCACAGATACGCAGTATTTT. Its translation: CASSQTSPSTDTQYF.

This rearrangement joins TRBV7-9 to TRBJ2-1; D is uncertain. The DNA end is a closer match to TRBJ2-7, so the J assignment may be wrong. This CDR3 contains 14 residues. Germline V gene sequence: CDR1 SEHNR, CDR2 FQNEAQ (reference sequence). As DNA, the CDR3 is TGTGCCAGCAGCTCCGGGTCCAACACCTACGAGCAGTACTTC. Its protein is CASSSGSNTYEQYF.

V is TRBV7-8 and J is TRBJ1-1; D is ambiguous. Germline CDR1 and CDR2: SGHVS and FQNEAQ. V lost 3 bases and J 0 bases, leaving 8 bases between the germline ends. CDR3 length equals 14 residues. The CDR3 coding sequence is TGTGCCAGCAGCTTTCAACAGTTGAACACTGAAGCTTTCTTT. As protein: CASSFQQLNTEAFF. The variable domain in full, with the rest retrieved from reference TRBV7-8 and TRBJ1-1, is GAGVSQSPRYKVAKRGQDVALRCDPISGHVSLFWYQQALGQGPEFLTYFQNEAQLDKSGLPSDRFFAERPEGSVSTLKIQRTQQEDSAVYLCASSFQQLNTEAFFGQGTRLTVV.

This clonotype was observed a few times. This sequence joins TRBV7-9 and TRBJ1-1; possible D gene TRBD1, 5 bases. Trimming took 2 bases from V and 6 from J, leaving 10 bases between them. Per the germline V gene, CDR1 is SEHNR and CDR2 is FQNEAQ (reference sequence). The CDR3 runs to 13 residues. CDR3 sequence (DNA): TGTGCCAGCAGCTTACCCGCGGGGGCTGAAGCTTTCTTT. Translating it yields CASSLPAGAEAFF.

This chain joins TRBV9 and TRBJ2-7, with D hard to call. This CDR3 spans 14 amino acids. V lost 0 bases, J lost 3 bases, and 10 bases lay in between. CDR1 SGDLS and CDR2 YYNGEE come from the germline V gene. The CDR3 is CASSVGLGLYEQYF. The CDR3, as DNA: TGTGCCAGCAGCGTAGGTCTGGGCCTCTACGAGCAGTACTTC.

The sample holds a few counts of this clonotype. CDR3 nucleotide sequence: TGTGCCAGCTCACCTGAAGTTGGAGAGACCCAGTACTTC. This translates into CASSPEVGETQYF. J is TRBJ2-5 and V is TRBV18; D is undetermined. The length of the CDR3 is 13 residues. The germline V gene encodes CDR1 KGHSH and CDR2 LQKENI. The germline V and J ends were trimmed by 3 bases and 4 bases, with 9 bases remaining between them.

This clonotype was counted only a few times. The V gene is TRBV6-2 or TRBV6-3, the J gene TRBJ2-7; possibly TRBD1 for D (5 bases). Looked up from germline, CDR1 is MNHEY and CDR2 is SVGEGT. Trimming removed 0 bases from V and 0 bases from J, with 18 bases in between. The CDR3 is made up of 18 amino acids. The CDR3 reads CASSYSNHRPESSYEQYF. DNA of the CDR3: TGTGCCAGCAGTTACTCGAATCACAGGCCAGAGAGCTCCTACGAGCAGTACTTC.

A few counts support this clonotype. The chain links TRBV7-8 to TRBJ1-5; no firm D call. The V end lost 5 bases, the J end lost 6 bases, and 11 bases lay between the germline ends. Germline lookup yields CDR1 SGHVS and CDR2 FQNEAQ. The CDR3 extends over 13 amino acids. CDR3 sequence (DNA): TGTGCCAGCAGCAAGACCGTCCCTCAGCCCCAGCATTTT. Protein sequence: CASSKTVPQPQHF. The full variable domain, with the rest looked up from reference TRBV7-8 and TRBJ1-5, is GAGVSQSPRYKVAKRGQDVALRCDPISGHVSLFWYQQALGQGPEFLTYFQNEAQLDKSGLPSDRFFAERPEGSVSTLKIQRTQQEDSAVYLCASSKTVPQPQHFGDGTRLSIL.

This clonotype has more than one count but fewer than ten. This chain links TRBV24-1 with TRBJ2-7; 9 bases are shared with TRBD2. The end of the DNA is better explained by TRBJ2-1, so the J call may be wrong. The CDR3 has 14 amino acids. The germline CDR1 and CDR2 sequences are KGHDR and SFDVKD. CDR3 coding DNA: TGTGCCACCAGTAATAGCGGGAGAGACAATGAGCAGTTCTTC. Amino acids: CATSNSGRDNEQFF.

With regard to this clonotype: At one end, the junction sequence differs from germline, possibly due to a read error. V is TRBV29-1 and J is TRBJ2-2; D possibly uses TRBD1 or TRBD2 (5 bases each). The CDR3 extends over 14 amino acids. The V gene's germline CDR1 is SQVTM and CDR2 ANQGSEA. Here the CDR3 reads CSVGHRMNTGALFF. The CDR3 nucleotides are TGCAGCGTTGGACACAGGATGAACACCGGGGCGCTGTTTTTT.

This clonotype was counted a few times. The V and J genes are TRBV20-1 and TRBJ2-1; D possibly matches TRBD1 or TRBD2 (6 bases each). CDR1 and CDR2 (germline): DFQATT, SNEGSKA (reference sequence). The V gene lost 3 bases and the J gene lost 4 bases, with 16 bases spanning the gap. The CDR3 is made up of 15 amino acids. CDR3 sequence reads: CSASGGAGQYNEQFF. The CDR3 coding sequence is TGCAGTGCTAGTGGCGGGGCGGGACAATACAATGAGCAGTTCTTC.

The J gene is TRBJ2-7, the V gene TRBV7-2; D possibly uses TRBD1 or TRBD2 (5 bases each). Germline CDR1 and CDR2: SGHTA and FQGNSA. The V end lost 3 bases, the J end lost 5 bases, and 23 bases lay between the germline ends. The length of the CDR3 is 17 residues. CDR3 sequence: CASSLVVRVNGDHEQYF. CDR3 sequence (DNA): TGTGCCAGCAGCTTGGTAGTCAGGGTCAATGGGGACCACGAGCAGTACTTC.

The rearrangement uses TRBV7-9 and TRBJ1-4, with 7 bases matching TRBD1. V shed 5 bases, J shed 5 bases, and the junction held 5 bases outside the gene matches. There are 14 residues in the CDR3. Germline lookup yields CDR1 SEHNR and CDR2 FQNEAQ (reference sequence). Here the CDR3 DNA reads TGTGCCAGCAGCGCCGACAGGGTCAATGAAAAACTGTTTTTT. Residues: CASSADRVNEKLFF. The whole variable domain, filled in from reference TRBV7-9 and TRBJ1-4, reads DTGVSQNPRHKITKRGQNVTFRCDPISEHNRLYWYRQTLGQGPEFLTYFQNEAQLEKSRLLSDRFSAERPKGSFSTLEIQRTEQGDSAMYLCASSADRVNEKLFFGSGTQLSVL.

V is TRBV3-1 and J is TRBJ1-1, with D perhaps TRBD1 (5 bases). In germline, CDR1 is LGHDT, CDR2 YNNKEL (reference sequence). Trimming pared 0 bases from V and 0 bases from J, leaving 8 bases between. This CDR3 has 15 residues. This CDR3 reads CASSQEPRVNTEAFF. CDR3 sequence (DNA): TGTGCCAGCAGCCAAGAGCCCAGGGTGAACACTGAAGCTTTCTTT.

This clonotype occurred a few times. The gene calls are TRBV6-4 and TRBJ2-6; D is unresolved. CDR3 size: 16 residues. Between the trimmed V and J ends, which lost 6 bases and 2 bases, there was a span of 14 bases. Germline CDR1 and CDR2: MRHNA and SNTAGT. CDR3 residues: CASSPLGGAGANVLTF. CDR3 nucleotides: TGTGCCAGCAGCCCCTTAGGTGGGGCTGGGGCCAACGTCCTGACTTTC.

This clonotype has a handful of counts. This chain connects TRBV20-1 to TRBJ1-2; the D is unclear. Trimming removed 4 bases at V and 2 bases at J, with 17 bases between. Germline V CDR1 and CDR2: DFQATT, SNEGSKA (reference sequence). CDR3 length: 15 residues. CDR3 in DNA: TGCAGTGCTACTTTGTCCCTGGCGGGAAACTATGGCTACACCTTC. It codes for CSATLSLAGNYGYTF.

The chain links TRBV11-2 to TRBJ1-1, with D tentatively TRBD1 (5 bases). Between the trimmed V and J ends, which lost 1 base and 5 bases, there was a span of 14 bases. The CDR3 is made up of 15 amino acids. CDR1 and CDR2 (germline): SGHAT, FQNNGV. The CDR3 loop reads CASSLAVARGTEAFF. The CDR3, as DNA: TGTGCCAGCAGCTTAGCGGTAGCCCGGGGGACTGAAGCTTTCTTT.

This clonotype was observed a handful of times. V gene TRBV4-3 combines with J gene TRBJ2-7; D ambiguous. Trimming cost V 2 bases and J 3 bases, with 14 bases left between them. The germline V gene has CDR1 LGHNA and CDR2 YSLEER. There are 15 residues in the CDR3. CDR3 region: CASSQWVGKYYEQYF. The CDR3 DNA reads TGCGCCAGCAGCCAATGGGTCGGAAAGTACTACGAGCAGTACTTC.

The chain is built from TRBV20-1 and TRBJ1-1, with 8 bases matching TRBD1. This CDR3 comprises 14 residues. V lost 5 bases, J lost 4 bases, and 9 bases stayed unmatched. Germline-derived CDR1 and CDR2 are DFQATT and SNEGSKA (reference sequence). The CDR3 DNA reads TGCAGTGCTGATCCCGGGACAGGAGGCACTGAAGCTTTCTTT. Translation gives CSADPGTGGTEAFF.

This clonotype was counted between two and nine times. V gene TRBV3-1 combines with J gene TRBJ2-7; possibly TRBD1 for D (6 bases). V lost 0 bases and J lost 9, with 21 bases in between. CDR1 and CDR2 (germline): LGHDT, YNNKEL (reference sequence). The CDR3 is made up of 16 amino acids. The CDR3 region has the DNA TGTGCCAGCAGCCAAGATTTGAACAGGGTTGTTTCTCGGCAGTACTTC. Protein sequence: CASSQDLNRVVSRQYF.

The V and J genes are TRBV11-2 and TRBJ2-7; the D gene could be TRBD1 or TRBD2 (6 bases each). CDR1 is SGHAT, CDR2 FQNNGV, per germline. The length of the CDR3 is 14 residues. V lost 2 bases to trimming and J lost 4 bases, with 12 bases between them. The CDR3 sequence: CASSLWQGRYEQYF. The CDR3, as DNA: TGTGCCAGCAGCTTATGGCAGGGGAGGTACGAGCAGTACTTC.

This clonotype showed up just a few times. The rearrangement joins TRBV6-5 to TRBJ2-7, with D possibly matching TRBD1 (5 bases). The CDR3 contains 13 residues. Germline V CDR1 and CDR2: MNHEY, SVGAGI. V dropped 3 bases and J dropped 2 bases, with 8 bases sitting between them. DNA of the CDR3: TGTGCCAGCAGTTATAGGGGCACCTACGAGCAGTACTTC. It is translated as CASSYRGTYEQYF.

The CDR3 DNA reads TGCAGTGCTCAACTAGCGGGAGGACTCAATGAGCAGTTCTTC. This encodes CSAQLAGGLNEQFF. The gene calls are TRBV20-1 and TRBJ2-1, with 12 bases aligning to TRBD2. V lost 5 bases to trimming and J lost 6 bases; unmatched junction nucleotides: 5. This CDR3 spans 14 amino acids. Per the germline V gene, CDR1 is DFQATT and CDR2 is SNEGSKA (reference sequence).